This record concerns one T cell receptor beta chain sequence. The method was immunoSEQ multiplex PCR; TCRdb's version includes in-frame clones alone and lacks a portion of them. Of 150,000 to 200,000 clones detected, around four fifths appear once; the ten largest clones hold about 5%. The entry originates in a study of blood T cell repertoires in COVID-19. Study background: Some COVID-19 samples were acute and others convalescent; all came from the United States, Italy and Spain.

Those who participated ranged in age from roughly 18 to 95 years and resided in 20 to 30 US areas. Clinical histories supplied by participants themselves formed the basis of cohort assignment. Germline trimming cut 5 bases from V and 3 bases from J; bases unmatched to any gene: 3. Germline V gives CDR1 SGHAT, CDR2 FQNNGV. This CDR3 spans 13 amino acids. The chain uses TRBV11-2 and TRBJ2-5, with 7 bases aligning to TRBD1. The clonotype originates from a man aged 70 or older who had been exposed to COVID-19. Sequenced: PBMCs or T cells enriched from blood (not recorded which). CDR3 sequence reads: CASSRGTEETQYF. DNA of the CDR3: TGTGCCAGCAGCAGAGGGACAGAAGAGACCCAGTACTTC.